The T cell receptor beta chain described here comes from a study of T-cell reconstitution after alpha-beta-depleted transplantation in children. Study observations and caveats: The study reportedly traced alpha-beta T cells about two months after transplant to several hundred expanded graft clones. The origin of high day-60 TCRbeta diversity in some patients lay in surviving recipient T cells and thymic progenitors. Newly generated T cells supplied most T-cell counts and diversity one year post-transplant.

This clonotype was picked up many times. Antigen specificity is unknown. Unique molecular identifiers tagged the TCRbeta library. TCRdb analysed the PCR reads with MiXCR anew, one entry per CDR3 protein. This sample yields fewer than 550,000 distinct CDR3 sequences, of which roughly a tenth are seen a single time; 2% belongs to the top ten. CDR1 is SQVTM, CDR2 ANQGSEA, per germline. This CDR3 is built from 12 residues. V was trimmed by 0 bases and J by 4 bases, leaving 6 bases between them. The source was PBMCs, collected before TCRalphabeta/CD19-depleted stem cell transplant. The TCR sequence derives from a child aged 2-15 years with inherited bone marrow failure, due to receive a stem cell transplant. The chain couples TRBV29-1 to TRBJ2-5; D might be TRBD2 (6 bases). CDR3 DNA sequence: TGCAGCGTTGAAGAGGGGGGAGAGACCCAGTACTTC. Amino acids: CSVEEGGETQYF.